This T cell receptor beta chain was obtained from a study of shared clonotypes between healthy human individuals. Study background: CD4 naive cells filled three plates per donor, CD4 memory three, CD8 naive two and CD8 memory one.

For this clone: The antigen is not known.

The repertoire was sequenced with immunoSEQ multiplex PCR; TCRdb's copy has only in-frame clones and lacks some. The sample has roughly 1,100,000 clones; 60% to 80% are singletons. V lost 6 bases and J lost 4; bases outside the gene matches: 4. The CDR3 length is 14 residues. Germline lookup yields CDR1 MNHEY and CDR2 SMNVEV (reference sequence). Overall study results and limits: Tissue TCR repertoires likely differ from these blood-only repertoires. Relative to their counterparts shared across all four donors, non-shared clonotypes exhibited diminished generation probabilities.

The rearrangement joins TRBV27 to TRBJ1-5; 9 nucleotides match TRBD1. Specimen: memory CD4+ T cells sorted from blood. Subset specified: CD45RA-negative fraction. This receptor was identified in a man aged 18 to 29 in good health. This CDR3 reads CASRHGTGNQPQHF. As DNA, the CDR3 is TGTGCCAGCAGACACGGGACAGGGAATCAGCCCCAGCATTTT.